These T cell receptor beta chains were read from a single sample in a study of blood T cell repertoires in COVID-19. Sequencing used immunoSEQ multiplex PCR; TCRdb keeps in-frame clones, though not all of them. Of about 210,000 clones in the sample, 80% were seen once. The sequencing input was peripheral blood. The receptors shown here come from a human donor in a cohort sampled during active COVID-19. Each CDR3 is given with its conserved first and last residue. The order of the fields is D gene, clone size, V gene, J gene, CDR3 DNA, CDR3 protein. A D gene is named only where the DNA matches it firmly. Only some rows state a clone size, as once, few, many or a class for expanded clones.

d_gene: .
abundance: .
v_gene: TRBV25-1
j_gene: TRBJ1-5
CDR3nt: TGTGCCAGCAGGGAGGGTAATCAGCCCCAGCATTTT
CDR3aa: CASREGNQPQHF

d_gene: .
abundance: .
v_gene: TRBV9
j_gene: TRBJ2-1
CDR3nt: TGTGCCAGCAGCGTAGAGGGTCTAGGGGGCAATGAGCAGTTCTTC
CDR3aa: CASSVEGLGGNEQFF

d_gene: .
abundance: .
v_gene: TRBV20-1
j_gene: TRBJ2-4
CDR3nt: TGCAGTGCTAGTGGAACTACGGGGAACATTCAGTACTTC
CDR3aa: CSASGTTGNIQYF

d_gene: TRBD1
abundance: .
v_gene: TRBV3-1/TRBV3-2
j_gene: TRBJ1-2
CDR3nt: TGTGCCAGCAGCCAAGTCGGGACAGGCGATGGCTACACCTTC
CDR3aa: CASSQVGTGDGYTF

d_gene: TRBD1
abundance: .
v_gene: TRBV28
j_gene: TRBJ1-2
CDR3nt: TGTGCCAGCAGAACAGGGGGAGCTGGCTACACCTTC
CDR3aa: CASRTGGAGYTF

d_gene: .
abundance: .
v_gene: TRBV7-3
j_gene: TRBJ2-1
CDR3nt: TGTGCCAGCAGCTTACTCGGGGACTACAATGAGCAGTTCTTC
CDR3aa: CASSLLGDYNEQFF

d_gene: TRBD1
abundance: .
v_gene: TRBV18
j_gene: TRBJ1-2
CDR3nt: TGTGCCAGCTCACCACCCGAGGGGGCAGCGGGCTACACCTTC
CDR3aa: CASSPPEGAAGYTF

d_gene: .
abundance: .
v_gene: TRBV7-8
j_gene: TRBJ2-7
CDR3nt: TGTGCCAGCAGCTCAAAAGGCAGGACCTACGAGCAGTACTTC
CDR3aa: CASSSKGRTYEQYF

d_gene: TRBD1
abundance: .
v_gene: TRBV7-9
j_gene: TRBJ1-1
CDR3nt: TGTGCCAGCAGCTTAGTGGGAGGGGACAGGATAAACACTGAAGCTTTCTTT
CDR3aa: CASSLVGGDRINTEAFF

d_gene: .
abundance: .
v_gene: TRBV25-1
j_gene: TRBJ1-1
CDR3nt: TGTGCCAGCAGTGCGGGGACTTCCCATCGGGCTTTCTTT
CDR3aa: CASSAGTSHRAFF

d_gene: .
abundance: .
v_gene: TRBV12-3/TRBV12-4
j_gene: TRBJ1-2
CDR3nt: TGTGCCAGCAGTTTGCGGGACTACGGCTACACCTTC
CDR3aa: CASSLRDYGYTF

d_gene: .
abundance: few
v_gene: TRBV3-1/TRBV3-2
j_gene: TRBJ1-1
CDR3nt: TGTGCCAGCAGCCAAGGGGCAGGTGAGTGGACTGAAGCTTTCTTT
CDR3aa: CASSQGAGEWTEAFF

d_gene: TRBD1
abundance: .
v_gene: TRBV7-2
j_gene: TRBJ2-1
CDR3nt: TGTGCCAGCGCATCACAGGGGCAACCCTCCAATGAGCAGTTCTTC
CDR3aa: CASASQGQPSNEQFF

d_gene: TRBD2
abundance: few
v_gene: TRBV5-4
j_gene: TRBJ2-1
CDR3nt: TGTGCCAGCAGCCCGGGCGGGAGGGGAACCTACAATGAGCAGTTCTTC
CDR3aa: CASSPGGRGTYNEQFF

d_gene: .
abundance: .
v_gene: TRBV5-1
j_gene: TRBJ1-6
CDR3nt: TGCGCCAGCAGCTTGGAGCGCAGCGCCAATTCACCCCTCCACTTT
CDR3aa: CASSLERSANSPLHF

d_gene: TRBD1
abundance: .
v_gene: TRBV7-9
j_gene: TRBJ1-2
CDR3nt: TGTGCCAGCAGCTTATACAGGGGTGGCTACACCTTC
CDR3aa: CASSLYRGGYTF

d_gene: TRBD2
abundance: .
v_gene: TRBV3-1/TRBV3-2
j_gene: TRBJ2-2
CDR3nt: TGTGCCAGCAGCCAAGTATTACTAGCGGGAGTGTTAGCCGGGGAGCTGTTTTTT
CDR3aa: CASSQVLLAGVLAGELFF

d_gene: TRBD1
abundance: once
v_gene: TRBV3-1/TRBV3-2
j_gene: TRBJ2-1
CDR3nt: TGTGCCAGCAGCCACGCTACAGGGGGCGGTAATGGGTACAATGAGCAGTTCTTC
CDR3aa: CASSHATGGGNGYNEQFF

d_gene: .
abundance: .
v_gene: TRBV30
j_gene: TRBJ1-2
CDR3nt: TGTGCCTGGAGTGTACTTCCCGCGGGCTATGGCTACACCTTC
CDR3aa: CAWSVLPAGYGYTF

d_gene: .
abundance: .
v_gene: TRBV24-1
j_gene: TRBJ2-1
CDR3nt: TGTGCCACCAGCCTTGAGGTACCACGTAATGAGCAGTTCTTC
CDR3aa: CATSLEVPRNEQFF

d_gene: TRBD1
abundance: .
v_gene: TRBV28
j_gene: TRBJ1-2
CDR3nt: TGTGCCAGCAGTCTCGGACAGGCTTATGGCTACACCTTC
CDR3aa: CASSLGQAYGYTF

d_gene: .
abundance: .
v_gene: TRBV7-9
j_gene: TRBJ2-7
CDR3nt: TGTGCCAGCAGCCGGGCGGGCACCTACGAGCAGTACTTC
CDR3aa: CASSRAGTYEQYF

d_gene: .
abundance: few
v_gene: TRBV5-1
j_gene: TRBJ1-2
CDR3nt: TGCGCCAGCAGCTTAGGCGGGTCGGGTGGCTACACCTTC
CDR3aa: CASSLGGSGGYTF

d_gene: .
abundance: .
v_gene: TRBV27
j_gene: TRBJ2-3
CDR3nt: TGTGCCAGCAGCCAGCGCGGTCCAGATACGCAGTATTTT
CDR3aa: CASSQRGPDTQYF

d_gene: TRBD2
abundance: .
v_gene: TRBV28
j_gene: TRBJ2-3
CDR3nt: TGTGCCAGCAGCGTACTAGCGGGAGTGGCAGATACGCAGTATTTT
CDR3aa: CASSVLAGVADTQYF

d_gene: .
abundance: .
v_gene: TRBV27
j_gene: TRBJ1-1
CDR3nt: TGTGCCAGCAGTTCTACAGGGACCCTCGTGGCCACTGAAGCTTTCTTT
CDR3aa: CASSSTGTLVATEAFF

d_gene: TRBD1
abundance: .
v_gene: TRBV5-4
j_gene: TRBJ1-1
CDR3nt: TGTGCCAGCACCAGGTCCCGGGACAGGGGGGGCACTGAAGCTTTCTTT
CDR3aa: CASTRSRDRGGTEAFF

d_gene: .
abundance: .
v_gene: TRBV5-1
j_gene: TRBJ2-1
CDR3nt: TGCGCCAGCAGCTCAGGGACTCCAACCCTCTACAATGAGCAGTTCTTC
CDR3aa: CASSSGTPTLYNEQFF

d_gene: TRBD1
abundance: .
v_gene: TRBV7-9
j_gene: TRBJ1-1
CDR3nt: TGTGCCAGCAGTCAGGGGGTCATGAACACTGAAGCTTTCTTT
CDR3aa: CASSQGVMNTEAFF

d_gene: .
abundance: .
v_gene: TRBV7-2
j_gene: TRBJ1-2
CDR3nt: TGTGCCAGCAGGCCCATGATTGTTCGGGATGGCTACACCTTC
CDR3aa: CASRPMIVRDGYTF

d_gene: TRBD1
abundance: .
v_gene: TRBV5-1
j_gene: TRBJ1-2
CDR3nt: TGCGCCAGCAGCTTGGCCGGACAGGGGGCCTATGGCTACACCTTC
CDR3aa: CASSLAGQGAYGYTF

d_gene: .
abundance: .
v_gene: TRBV28
j_gene: TRBJ2-7
CDR3nt: TGTGCCAGCAGTTTGTACAGGCGGTCCTTAGGAGAGCAGTACTTC
CDR3aa: CASSLYRRSLGEQYF

d_gene: TRBD2
abundance: .
v_gene: TRBV9
j_gene: TRBJ2-3
CDR3nt: TGTGCCAGCAGCGTAGTCCCTAGCGGGGGGGCCCCCGATACGCAGTATTTT
CDR3aa: CASSVVPSGGAPDTQYF

d_gene: TRBD1
abundance: .
v_gene: TRBV28
j_gene: TRBJ1-2
CDR3nt: TGTGCCAGCAGCTTTAAACAGGGGCTCGTCTATGGCTACACCTTC
CDR3aa: CASSFKQGLVYGYTF

d_gene: TRBD2
abundance: .
v_gene: TRBV7-9
j_gene: TRBJ2-3
CDR3nt: TGTGCCAGCAGCTTAGCGCGACTAGCGGGGGGCCCCGCAGATACGCAGTATTTT
CDR3aa: CASSLARLAGGPADTQYF

d_gene: .
abundance: .
v_gene: TRBV18
j_gene: TRBJ2-5
CDR3nt: TGTGCCAGCTCGGCGGGACAGCAAGAGACCCAGTACTTC
CDR3aa: CASSAGQQETQYF

d_gene: .
abundance: .
v_gene: TRBV4-3
j_gene: TRBJ1-1
CDR3nt: TGCGCCAGCAGCCAAGATGGCGGTATGCGCTTGTCTGAAGCTTTCTTT
CDR3aa: CASSQDGGMRLSEAFF

d_gene: .
abundance: .
v_gene: TRBV30
j_gene: TRBJ2-3
CDR3nt: TGTGCCTGGGGACGAGGTCTCGCCACAGATACGCAGTATTTT
CDR3aa: CAWGRGLATDTQYF

d_gene: TRBD2
abundance: .
v_gene: TRBV30
j_gene: TRBJ2-7
CDR3nt: TGTGCCTGGATGCCAGCGGGACCTTACGAGCAGTACTTC
CDR3aa: CAWMPAGPYEQYF

d_gene: .
abundance: .
v_gene: TRBV13
j_gene: TRBJ2-5
CDR3nt: TGTGCCAGCAGCTTTAGGGGGGGCGGAGGAGAGACCCAGTACTTC
CDR3aa: CASSFRGGGGETQYF

d_gene: .
abundance: .
v_gene: TRBV11-3
j_gene: TRBJ2-7
CDR3nt: TGTGCCAGCAGCCCCGACCGAGGCGGCTACGAGCAGTACTTC
CDR3aa: CASSPDRGGYEQYF

d_gene: .
abundance: .
v_gene: TRBV20-1
j_gene: TRBJ1-5
CDR3nt: TGCAGTGCTAGTAGGGGTTCCAATCAGCCCCAGCATTTT
CDR3aa: CSASRGSNQPQHF

d_gene: TRBD1
abundance: .
v_gene: TRBV7-9
j_gene: TRBJ2-7
CDR3nt: TGTGCCATCTACCGGGGACAGGAGGCTCCTGCGATCCAGTACTTC
CDR3aa: CAIYRGQEAPAIQYF

d_gene: .
abundance: .
v_gene: TRBV19
j_gene: TRBJ1-5
CDR3nt: TGTGCCAGTAGTATCTCGCCCCCGGGTCAGCCCCAGCATTTT
CDR3aa: CASSISPPGQPQHF

d_gene: .
abundance: .
v_gene: TRBV5-1
j_gene: TRBJ1-2
CDR3nt: TGCGCCAGCAGCTTGGCCGTGGAGAGCGGCTACACCTTC
CDR3aa: CASSLAVESGYTF

d_gene: .
abundance: .
v_gene: TRBV7-2
j_gene: TRBJ1-3
CDR3nt: TGTGCCAGCAGCTTCCGAACAGGGCCTGGAAACACCATATATTTT
CDR3aa: CASSFRTGPGNTIYF

d_gene: TRBD2
abundance: .
v_gene: TRBV13
j_gene: TRBJ2-5
CDR3nt: TGTGCCAGCAGCCTCGGACTAGCGGGGCGTAAGACCCAGTACTTC
CDR3aa: CASSLGLAGRKTQYF

d_gene: .
abundance: .
v_gene: TRBV6-5
j_gene: TRBJ2-2
CDR3nt: TGTGCCAGCACGGGACTCCAGAACACCGGGGAGCTGTTTTTT
CDR3aa: CASTGLQNTGELFF

d_gene: .
abundance: .
v_gene: TRBV2
j_gene: TRBJ1-4
CDR3nt: TGTGCCAGCAGGATCGAGCCACGGCTGTTTTTT
CDR3aa: CASRIEPRLFF

d_gene: TRBD2
abundance: .
v_gene: TRBV19
j_gene: TRBJ2-3
CDR3nt: TGTGCCAGCAGGTTCCGGGGGGATAGCACAGATACGCAGTATTTT
CDR3aa: CASRFRGDSTDTQYF